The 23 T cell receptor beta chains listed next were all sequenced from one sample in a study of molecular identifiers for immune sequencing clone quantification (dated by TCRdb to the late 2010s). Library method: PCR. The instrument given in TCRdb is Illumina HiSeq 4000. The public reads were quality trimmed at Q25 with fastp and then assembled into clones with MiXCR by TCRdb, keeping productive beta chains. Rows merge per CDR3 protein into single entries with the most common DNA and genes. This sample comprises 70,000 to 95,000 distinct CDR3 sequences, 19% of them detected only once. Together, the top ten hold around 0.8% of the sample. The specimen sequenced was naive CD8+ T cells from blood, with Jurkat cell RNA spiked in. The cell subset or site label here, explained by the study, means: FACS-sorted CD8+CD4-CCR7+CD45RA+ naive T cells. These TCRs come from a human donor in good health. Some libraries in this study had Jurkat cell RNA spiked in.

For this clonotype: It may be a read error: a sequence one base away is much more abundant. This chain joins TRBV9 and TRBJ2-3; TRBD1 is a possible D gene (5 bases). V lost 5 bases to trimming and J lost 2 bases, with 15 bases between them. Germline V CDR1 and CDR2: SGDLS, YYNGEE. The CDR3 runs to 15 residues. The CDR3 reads CASRPRQIFTDTQYF. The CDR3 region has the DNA TGTGCCAGCAGGCCGCGACAGATTTTCACAGATACGCAGTATTTT.

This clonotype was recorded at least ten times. CDR3 bases: TGTGCCAGCAGCCCCTCGGACCCCGAGCAGTTCTTC. As protein: CASSPSDPEQFF. The rearrangement links TRBV5-8 to TRBJ2-1; D unresolved. The V end was cut by 4 bases, the J end by 10 bases, with 12 bases between. Looked up from germline, CDR1 is SGHTS and CDR2 is YDEGEE. The CDR3 runs to 12 residues.

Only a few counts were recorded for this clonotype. CDR3 protein: CASSVGAGLTPYNEQFF. CDR3 coding DNA: TGTGCCAGCAGCGTAGGAGCGGGACTGACACCCTACAATGAGCAGTTCTTC. This chain connects TRBV9 to TRBJ2-1; 7 positions agree with TRBD2. After removal of 0 bases from V and 2 bases from J, the junction contained 8 bases not matched to a gene. The CDR3 loop spans 17 amino acids. Germline V lookup: CDR1 SGDLS, CDR2 YYNGEE.

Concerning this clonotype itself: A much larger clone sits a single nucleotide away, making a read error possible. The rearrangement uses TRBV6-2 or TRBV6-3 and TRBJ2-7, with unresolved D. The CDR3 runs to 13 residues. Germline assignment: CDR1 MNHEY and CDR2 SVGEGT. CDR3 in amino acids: CASSRGYGYERYF. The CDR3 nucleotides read TGTGCCAGCAGTAGAGGCTACGGCTACGAGCGGTACTTC.

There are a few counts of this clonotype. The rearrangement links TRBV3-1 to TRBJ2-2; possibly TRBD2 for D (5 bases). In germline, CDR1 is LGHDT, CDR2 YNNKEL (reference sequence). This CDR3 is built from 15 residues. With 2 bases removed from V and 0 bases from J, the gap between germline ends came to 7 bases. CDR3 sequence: CASSQLTTNTGELFF. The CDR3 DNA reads TGTGCCAGCAGCCAATTGACTACGAACACCGGGGAGCTGTTTTTT.

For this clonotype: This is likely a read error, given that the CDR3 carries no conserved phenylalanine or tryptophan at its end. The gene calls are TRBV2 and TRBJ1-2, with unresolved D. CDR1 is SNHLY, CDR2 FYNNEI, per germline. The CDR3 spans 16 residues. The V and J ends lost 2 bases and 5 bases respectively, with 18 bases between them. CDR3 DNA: TGTGCCAGCAGTGAATCTTCCGTCACCGGATTATATGGCTACACCCTC. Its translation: CASSESSVTGLYGYTL.

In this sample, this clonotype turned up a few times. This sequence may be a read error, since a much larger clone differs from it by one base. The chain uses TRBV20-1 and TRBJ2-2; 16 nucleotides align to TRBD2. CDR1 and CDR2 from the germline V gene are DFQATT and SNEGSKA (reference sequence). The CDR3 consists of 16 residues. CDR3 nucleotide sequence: TGCGGTGCTAGGGGACTAGCGGGAGGGCCGACCGGGGAGCTGTTTTTT. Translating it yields CGARGLAGGPTGELFF.

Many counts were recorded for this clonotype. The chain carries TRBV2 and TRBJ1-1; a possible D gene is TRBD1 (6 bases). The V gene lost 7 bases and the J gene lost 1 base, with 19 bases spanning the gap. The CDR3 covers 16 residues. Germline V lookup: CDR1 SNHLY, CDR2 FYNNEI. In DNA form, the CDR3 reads TGTGCCAGCATTGTGGGGACACGCACGGGGAACACTGAAGCTTTCTTT. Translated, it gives CASIVGTRTGNTEAFF.

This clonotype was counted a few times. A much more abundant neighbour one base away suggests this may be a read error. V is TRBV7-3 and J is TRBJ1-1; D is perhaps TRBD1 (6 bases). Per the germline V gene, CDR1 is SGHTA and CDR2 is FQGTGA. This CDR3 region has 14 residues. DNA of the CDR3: TGTGCCAGCAGCTTAATTGGGGGCAGCACTGAAGCTCTCTTT. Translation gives CASSLIGGSTEALF.

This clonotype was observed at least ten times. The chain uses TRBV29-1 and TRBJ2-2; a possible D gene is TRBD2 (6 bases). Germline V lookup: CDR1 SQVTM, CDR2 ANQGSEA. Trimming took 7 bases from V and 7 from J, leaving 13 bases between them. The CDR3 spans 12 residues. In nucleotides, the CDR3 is TGCAGCGCCCGATGGGGGGACGGGGAGCTGTTTTTT. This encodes CSARWGDGELFF.

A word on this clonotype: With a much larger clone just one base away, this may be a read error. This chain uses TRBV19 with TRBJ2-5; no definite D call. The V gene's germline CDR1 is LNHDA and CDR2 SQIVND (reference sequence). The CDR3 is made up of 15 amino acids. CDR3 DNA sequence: TGTGCCGGTAGTATTATGGGGTACCACCAAGAGACCCAGTACTTC. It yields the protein CAGSIMGYHQETQYF.

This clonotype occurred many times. The CDR3 DNA reads as TGTGCCAGTAGTATGTGGGACAGAGCCTACGAGCAGTACTTC. This gives the protein CASSMWDRAYEQYF. This chain uses TRBV19 with TRBJ2-7; 7 bases are a match to TRBD1. The junction had 4 bases not matched to a gene; V was cut back by 3 bases and J by 2 bases. This CDR3 is built from 14 residues. The germline V gene encodes CDR1 LNHDA and CDR2 SQIVND (reference sequence).

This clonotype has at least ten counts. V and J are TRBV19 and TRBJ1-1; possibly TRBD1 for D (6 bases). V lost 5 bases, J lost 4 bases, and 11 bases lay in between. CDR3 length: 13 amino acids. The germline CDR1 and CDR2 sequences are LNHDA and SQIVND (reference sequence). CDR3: CASSPTGFTEAFF. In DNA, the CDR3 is TGTGCCAGTAGTCCTACAGGGTTCACTGAAGCTTTCTTT.

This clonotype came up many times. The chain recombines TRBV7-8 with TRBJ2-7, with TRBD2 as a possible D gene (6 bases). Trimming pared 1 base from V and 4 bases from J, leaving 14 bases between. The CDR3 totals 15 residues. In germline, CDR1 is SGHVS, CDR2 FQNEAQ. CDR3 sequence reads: CASSLVEGYTYEQYF. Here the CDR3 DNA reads TGTGCCAGCAGCTTAGTGGAGGGTTATACGTACGAGCAGTACTTC.

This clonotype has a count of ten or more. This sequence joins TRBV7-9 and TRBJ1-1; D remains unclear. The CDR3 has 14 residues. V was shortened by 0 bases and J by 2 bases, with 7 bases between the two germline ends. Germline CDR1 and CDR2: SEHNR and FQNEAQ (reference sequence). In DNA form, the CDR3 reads TGTGCCAGCAGCTTAGCCCGAGATAACACTGAAGCTTTCTTT. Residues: CASSLARDNTEAFF.

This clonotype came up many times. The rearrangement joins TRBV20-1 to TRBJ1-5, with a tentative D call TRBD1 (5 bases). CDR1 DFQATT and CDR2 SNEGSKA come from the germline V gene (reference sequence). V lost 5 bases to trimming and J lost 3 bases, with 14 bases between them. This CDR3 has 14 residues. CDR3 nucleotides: TGCAGTGCTCCCCCGGGACCCAACAATCAGCCCCAGCATTTT. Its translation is CSAPPGPNNQPQHF.

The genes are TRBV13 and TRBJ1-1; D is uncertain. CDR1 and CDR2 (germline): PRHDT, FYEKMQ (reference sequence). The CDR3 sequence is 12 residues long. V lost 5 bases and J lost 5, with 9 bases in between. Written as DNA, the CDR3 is TGTGCCAGCAGCCGTAGCGGGACTGAAGCTTTCTTT. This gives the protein CASSRSGTEAFF.

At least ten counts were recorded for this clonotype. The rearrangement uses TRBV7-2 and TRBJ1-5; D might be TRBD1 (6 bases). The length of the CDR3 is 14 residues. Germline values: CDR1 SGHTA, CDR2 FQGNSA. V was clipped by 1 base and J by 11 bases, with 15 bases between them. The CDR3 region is CASSLDGGPTAQHF. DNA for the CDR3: TGTGCCAGCAGCTTAGATGGGGGCCCAACGGCCCAGCATTTT. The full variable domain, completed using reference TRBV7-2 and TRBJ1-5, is GAGVSQSPSNKVTEKGKDVELRCDPISGHTALYWYRQSLGQGLEFLIYFQGNSAPDKSGLPSDRFSAERTGGSVSTLTIQRTQQEDSAVYLCASSLDGGPTAQHFGDGTRLSIL.

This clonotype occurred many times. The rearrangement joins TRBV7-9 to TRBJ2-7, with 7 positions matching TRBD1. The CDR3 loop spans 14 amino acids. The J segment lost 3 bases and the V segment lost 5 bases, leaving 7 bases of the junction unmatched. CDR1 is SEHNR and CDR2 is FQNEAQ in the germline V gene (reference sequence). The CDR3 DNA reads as TGTGCCAGCAGCCTTGACAGGGTCCTCTACGAGCAGTACTTC. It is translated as CASSLDRVLYEQYF.

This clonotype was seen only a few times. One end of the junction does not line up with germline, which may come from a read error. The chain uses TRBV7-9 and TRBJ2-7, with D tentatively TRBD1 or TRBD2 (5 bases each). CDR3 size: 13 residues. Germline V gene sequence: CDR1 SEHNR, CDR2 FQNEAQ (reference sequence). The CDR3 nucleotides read TGTGCCGGCAGCCCGAATCGGTGGGACGAGCTGTACTTC. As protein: CAGSPNRWDELYF.

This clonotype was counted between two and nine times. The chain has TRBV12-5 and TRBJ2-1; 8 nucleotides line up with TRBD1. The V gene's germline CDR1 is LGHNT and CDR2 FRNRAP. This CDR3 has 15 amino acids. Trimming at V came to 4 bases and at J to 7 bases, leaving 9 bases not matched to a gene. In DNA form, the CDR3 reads TGTGCTAGTGGTTACGAGACAGGGGATGTAAATGAGCAGTTCTTC. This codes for CASGYETGDVNEQFF.

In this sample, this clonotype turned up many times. CDR3 amino acids: CSARPHNANTGELFF. In nucleotides, the CDR3 is TGCAGTGCTAGGCCCCACAACGCGAACACCGGGGAGCTGTTTTTT. This chain links TRBV20-1 with TRBJ2-2; D gene uncertain. The V and J ends lost 3 bases and 0 bases respectively, with 11 bases between them. The CDR3 runs 15 residues. Germline CDR1 reads DFQATT; CDR2 reads SNEGSKA (reference sequence).

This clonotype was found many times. CDR3: CASRTGSYGYTF. The CDR3 bases are TGTGCCAGCAGGACAGGGAGCTATGGCTACACCTTC. V usage is TRBV27 and J usage is TRBJ1-2; the match to TRBD1 covers 7 bases. The germline V gene has CDR1 MNHEY and CDR2 SMNVEV (reference sequence). V lost 6 bases, J lost 4 bases, and 2 bases stayed unmatched. This CDR3 has 12 amino acids.